These T cell receptor beta chains were read from a single sample in a study of CD8+CD57+ T cells in acquired aplastic anemia. TCRdb called the reads again in MiXCR, with one record for every CDR3 protein. The table records about 98,000 distinct CDR3 sequences, around 62% of them present only once. The source material was sorted CD4+, CD8+, or CD8+CD57+ T cells (not recorded which) from PBMCs. These receptors all stem from a human donor with aplastic anemia. Both conserved end residues are part of each CDR3. D genes are given only for firm matches. Size tells how often a clone was seen (once, few, many) or the class of an expanded clone, and some rows leave it out.

v_call	clone_size	j_call	d_call	cdr3_nt	cdr3_aa
TRBV19	-	TRBJ2-3	-	TGTGCCAGTAGTCTACTACCGGGTAGCACAGATACGCAGTATTTT	CASSLLPGSTDTQYF
TRBV2	few	TRBJ1-6	-	TGTGCCACCTCCCTTGGTGGGTATAATTCACCCCTCCACTTT	CATSLGGYNSPLHF
TRBV10-3	-	TRBJ2-5	TRBD2	TGTGCCATCAGTCTAACTAGCGGGGCGGAGACCCAGTACTTC	CAISLTSGAETQYF
TRBV20-1	few	TRBJ2-1	TRBD2	TGCAGTGCTCAAGGACTAGCGGGAGTGGATGAGCAGTTCTTC	CSAQGLAGVDEQFF
TRBV25-1	-	TRBJ1-1	-	TGTGCCAGCAGTCCGAGGGGGGAACGGCCTGAAGCTTTCTTT	CASSPRGERPEAFF
TRBV6-1	-	TRBJ1-4	TRBD1	TGTGCCAGCATGGACAGGGAGGGGGAAAAACTGTTTTTT	CASMDREGEKLFF
TRBV20-1	-	TRBJ2-1	-	TGCAGTGCTAGCGGGAACCGACCTGACAATGGGCAGTTCTTC	CSASGNRPDNGQFF
TRBV5-1	-	TRBJ2-7	-	TGCGCCAGCAGCATAGGACAGACCTCTGCACACGAGCAGTACTTC	CASSIGQTSAHEQYF
TRBV11-2	-	TRBJ1-2	-	TGTGCCAGCAGCTTTGGGAGTGGTGGCTATGGCTACACCTTC	CASSFGSGGYGYTF
TRBV4-1	-	TRBJ2-7	-	TGCGCCAGCAGCCAAGATCCTGTGGCCTCCTACGAGCAGTACTTC	CASSQDPVASYEQYF
TRBV19	-	TRBJ1-1	-	TGTGCCAGTAGTATTACGGTCGATAGAACTGAAGCTTTCTTT	CASSITVDRTEAFF
TRBV10-2	-	TRBJ1-3	-	TGCGCCAGCAGTGAAAGCCGGGCGGGAAACACCATATATTTT	CASSESRAGNTIYF
TRBV19	-	TRBJ1-5	TRBD1	TGTGCCAGTACCCATGGACAGGAGAGGCAGCCCCAGCATTTT	CASTHGQERQPQHF
TRBV29-1	-	TRBJ2-5	-	TGCAGCGTGGGTCAAGAGACCCAGTACTTC	CSVGQETQYF
TRBV7-2	-	TRBJ2-7	TRBD2	TGTGCCAGCAGCTTAGCAGCGGGGGCCTTCTCCTACGAGCAGTACTTC	CASSLAAGAFSYEQYF
TRBV29-1	few	TRBJ1-2	-	TGCGCGACCAGTGCACTCGAAAACTATGGCTACACCTTC	CATSALENYGYTF
TRBV20-1	-	TRBJ1-2	-	TGCAGTGCCAGCGGACTGTATGGCTACACCTTC	CSASGLYGYTF
TRBV20-1	-	TRBJ2-2	TRBD2	TGCAGTGCTCCGGGACTAGCGAACACCGGGGAGCTGTTTTTT	CSAPGLANTGELFF
TRBV2	-	TRBJ1-5	-	TGTGCCAGCAGTGGAGGCGGTTCCAATCAGCCCCAGCATTTT	CASSGGGSNQPQHF
TRBV14	-	TRBJ2-3	-	TGTGCCAGCAGCCAAGCCAGGGTGGATTTGTATTTT	CASSQARVDLYF
TRBV6-1	-	TRBJ2-7	TRBD1	TGTGCCAGCACCAGACAGGGGCTCTACGAGCAGTACTTC	CASTRQGLYEQYF
TRBV7-9	-	TRBJ2-7	-	TGTGCCAGCAGCTTAGACGCCTCCTACGAGCAGTACTTC	CASSLDASYEQYF
TRBV29-1	-	TRBJ2-1	-	TGCAGCGTTGTAGGACTGGGGGTGGATGAGCAGTTCTTC	CSVVGLGVDEQFF
TRBV6-5	-	TRBJ1-3	-	TGTGCCAGCAGTTACGCGGGCTCTGGAAACACCATATATTTT	CASSYAGSGNTIYF
TRBV10-3	-	TRBJ1-6	-	TGTGCCAGCAGTTACGACTGGATACTCGCACCCCTCCACTTT	CASSYDWILAPLHF
TRBV10-3	-	TRBJ1-4	-	TGTGCCACCCAATCTAGCGGGGGAATCAAGAAACACAATGAAAAACTGTTTTTT	CATQSSGGIKKHNEKLFF
TRBV9	-	TRBJ2-7	-	TGTGCCAGCAGCGTAGGGGCAGGGGTAGGTTACGAGCAGTACTTC	CASSVGAGVGYEQYF
TRBV10-3	-	TRBJ1-5	-	TGTGCCATCAGTGAGCCTACAGGGAGACAGCCCCAGCATTTT	CAISEPTGRQPQHF
TRBV6-5	-	TRBJ1-4	-	TGTGCCAGCAGTTATACGGGAGGGGAAAAACTGTTTTTT	CASSYTGGEKLFF